This TCR beta chain was found in a study of cytomegalovirus exposure and HLA in healthy donors. Study results and caveats: Later analysis identified a missense DCLRE1C variant that was linked to TCR beta V- and J-gene trimming.

Remarks on this clone: Its antigen is still unknown.

In germline, CDR1 is GTSNPN, CDR2 SVGIG (reference sequence). The J segment lost 3 bases and the V segment lost 4 bases, leaving 9 bases of the junction unmatched. The length of the CDR3 is 15 residues. The PCR was carried out with 60 Vbeta primers and 13 Jbeta primers. Sequencing was performed with immunoSEQ multiplex PCR; in TCRdb, only in-frame clones are kept and a portion is missing. The data contain approximately 200,000 clones, about 75% of them singletons. The chain is built from TRBV30 and TRBJ1-5; 7 positions match TRBD1. The sequence was obtained from a man aged 18 to 30 in good health and CMV-seronegative. Sequenced input: PBMCs. This CDR3 is CAWTATGRFNQPQHF. CDR3 coding DNA: TGTGCCTGGACCGCGACAGGGAGATTCAATCAGCCCCAGCATTTT.